This TCR beta chain came from a study of T cell repertoires in cytomegalovirus infection. Across the study: Matching HLA type and CMV infection were both indicated by public TCR beta signatures.

TCRdb redid the calling of the reads with MiXCR, one entry per CDR3 protein. In the table there are about 300,000 distinct CDR3 sequences, 20% to 30% of which are singletons. Only a few counts were recorded for this clonotype. Trimming took off 4 bases at V and 4 bases at J, with 14 bases between the two ends. CDR1 is DFQATT and CDR2 is SNEGSKA in the germline V gene (reference sequence). This CDR3 has 14 amino acids. The sample comprised PBMCs. The chain is built from TRBV20-1 and TRBJ1-5, with TRBD1 as a possible D gene (6 bases). The source is a human donor in good health (CMV status not recorded). Some clones in this sample may be carry-over from other donors' samples. The chain's CDR3 is CSATPGTKNQPQHF. DNA for the CDR3: TGCAGTGCTACCCCTGGGACAAAGAATCAGCCCCAGCATTTT.